This note documents a single TCR beta chain sequence. The method was immunoSEQ multiplex PCR; TCRdb's version includes in-frame clones alone and lacks a portion of them. Among roughly 60,000 clones listed, 80% to 95% were seen once. This record comes from a study of blood T cell repertoires in COVID-19. Study-level background: Collection of acute and convalescent COVID-19 samples took place in the United States, Italy and Spain.

Sequencing used peripheral blood. The TCR was taken from an elderly woman with active COVID-19.

The CDR3 nucleotides read TGTGCCAGCAGTTCGACAAACTATAATTCACCCCTCCACTTT. Protein product: CASSSTNYNSPLHF. The rearrangement uses TRBV28 and TRBJ1-6; unclear D gene. The CDR3 covers 14 residues. Germline V gene sequence: CDR1 MDHEN, CDR2 SYDVKM. The germline V and J ends were trimmed by 4 bases and 3 bases, with 7 bases remaining between them. Full variable domain (rest looked up from reference TRBV28 and TRBJ1-6): DVKVTQSSRYLVKRTGEKVFLECVQDMDHENMFWYRQDPGLGLRLIYFSYDVKMKEKGDIPEGYSVSREKKERFSLILESASTNQTSMYLCASSSTNYNSPLHFGNGTRLTVT.